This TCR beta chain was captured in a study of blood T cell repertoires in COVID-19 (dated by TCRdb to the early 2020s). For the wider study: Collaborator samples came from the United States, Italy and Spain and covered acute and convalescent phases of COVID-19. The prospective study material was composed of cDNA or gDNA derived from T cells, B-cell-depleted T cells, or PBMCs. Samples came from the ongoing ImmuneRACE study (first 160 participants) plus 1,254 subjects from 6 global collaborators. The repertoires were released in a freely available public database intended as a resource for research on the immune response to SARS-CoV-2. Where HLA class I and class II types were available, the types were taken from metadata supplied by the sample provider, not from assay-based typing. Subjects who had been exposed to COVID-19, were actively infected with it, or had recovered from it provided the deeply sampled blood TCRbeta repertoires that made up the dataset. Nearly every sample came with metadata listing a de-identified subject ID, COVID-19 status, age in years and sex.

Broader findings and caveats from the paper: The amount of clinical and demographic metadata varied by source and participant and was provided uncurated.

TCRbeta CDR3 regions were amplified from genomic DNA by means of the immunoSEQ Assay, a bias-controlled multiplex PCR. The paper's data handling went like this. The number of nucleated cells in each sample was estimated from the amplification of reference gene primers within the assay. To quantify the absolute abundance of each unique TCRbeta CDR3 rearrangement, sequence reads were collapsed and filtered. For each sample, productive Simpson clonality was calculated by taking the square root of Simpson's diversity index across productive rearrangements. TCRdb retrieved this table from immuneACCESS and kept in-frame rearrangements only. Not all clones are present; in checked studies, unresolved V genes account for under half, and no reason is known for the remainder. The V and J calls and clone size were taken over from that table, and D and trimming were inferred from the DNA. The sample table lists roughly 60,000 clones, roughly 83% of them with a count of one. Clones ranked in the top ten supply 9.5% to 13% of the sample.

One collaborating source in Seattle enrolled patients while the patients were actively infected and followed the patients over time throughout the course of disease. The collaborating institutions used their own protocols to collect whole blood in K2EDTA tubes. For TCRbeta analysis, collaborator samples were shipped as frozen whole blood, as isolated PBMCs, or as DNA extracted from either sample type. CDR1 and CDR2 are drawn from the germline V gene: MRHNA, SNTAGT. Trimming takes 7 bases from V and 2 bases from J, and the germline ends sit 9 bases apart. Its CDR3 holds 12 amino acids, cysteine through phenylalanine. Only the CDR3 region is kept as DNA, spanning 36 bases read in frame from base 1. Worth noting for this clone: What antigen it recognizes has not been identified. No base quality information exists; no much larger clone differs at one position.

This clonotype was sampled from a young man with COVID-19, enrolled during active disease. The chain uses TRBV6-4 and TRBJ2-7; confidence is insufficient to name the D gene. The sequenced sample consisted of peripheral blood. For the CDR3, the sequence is CASNNMPYEQYF. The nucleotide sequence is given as TGTGCCAGCAATAACATGCCCTACGAGCAGTACTTC.